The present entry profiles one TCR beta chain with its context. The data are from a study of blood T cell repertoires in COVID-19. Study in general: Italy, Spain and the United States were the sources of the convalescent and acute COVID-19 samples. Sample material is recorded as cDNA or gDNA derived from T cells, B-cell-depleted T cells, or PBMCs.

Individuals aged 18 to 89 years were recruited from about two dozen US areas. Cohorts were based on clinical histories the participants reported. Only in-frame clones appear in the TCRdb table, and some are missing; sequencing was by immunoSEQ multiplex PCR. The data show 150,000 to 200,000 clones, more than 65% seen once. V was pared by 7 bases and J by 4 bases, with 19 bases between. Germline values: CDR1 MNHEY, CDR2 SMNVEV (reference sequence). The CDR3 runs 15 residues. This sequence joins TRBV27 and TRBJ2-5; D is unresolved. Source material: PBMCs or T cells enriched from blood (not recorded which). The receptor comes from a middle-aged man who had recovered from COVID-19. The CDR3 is CASIPVGGSVETQYF. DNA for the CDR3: TGTGCCAGCATCCCAGTTGGCGGCTCCGTAGAGACCCAGTACTTC.